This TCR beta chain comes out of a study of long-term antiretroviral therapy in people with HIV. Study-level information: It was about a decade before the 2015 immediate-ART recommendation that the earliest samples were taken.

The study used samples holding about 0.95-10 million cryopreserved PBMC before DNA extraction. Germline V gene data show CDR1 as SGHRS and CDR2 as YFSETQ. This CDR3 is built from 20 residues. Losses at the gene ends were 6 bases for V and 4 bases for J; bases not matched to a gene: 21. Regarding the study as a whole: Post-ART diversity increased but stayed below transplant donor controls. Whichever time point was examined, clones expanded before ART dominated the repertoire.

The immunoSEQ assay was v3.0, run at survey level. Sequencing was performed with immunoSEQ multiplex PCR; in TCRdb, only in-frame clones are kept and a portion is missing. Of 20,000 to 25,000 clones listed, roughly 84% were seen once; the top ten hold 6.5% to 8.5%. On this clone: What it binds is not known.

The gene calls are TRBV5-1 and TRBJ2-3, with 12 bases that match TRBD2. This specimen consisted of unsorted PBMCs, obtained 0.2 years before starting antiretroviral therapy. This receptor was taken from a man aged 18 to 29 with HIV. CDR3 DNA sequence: TGCGCCAGCACCCCGACCGGGACTAGCGGGCGTTCACTCCCCTCAGATACGCAGTATTTT. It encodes CASTPTGTSGRSLPSDTQYF.